Each of the 11 T cell receptor beta chains below was sequenced from the same sample in a study of T cells in Graves' hyperthyroidism and ophthalmopathy. Amplification of TCR beta CDR3 regions was performed using RNA transcripts as template. The primer set for the first-round RT-PCR of the TCR CDR3 was HTBI. MiXCR was run by TCRdb on the multiplex PCR reads, yielding one entry per CDR3 protein. Seen here are about 200,000 distinct CDR3 sequences, about 15% observed once, and the top ten hold about half. The sequenced material came from blood. All receptors come from a woman aged 45-65 years with Graves' hyperthyroidism.

This clonotype showed up many times. In nucleotides, the CDR3 is TGTGCCAGCAGTCAGACTAGCGGGACCTACGAGCAGTACTTC. Residues: CASSQTSGTYEQYF. The chain uses TRBV12-3 or TRBV12-4 and TRBJ2-7, with 11 bases that match TRBD2. V shed 5 bases and J 2 bases; nucleotides not matched to a gene: 2. This CDR3 region has 14 residues.

This clonotype was seen at least ten times. The V gene is TRBV19, the J gene TRBJ1-1; D possibly corresponds to TRBD1 (6 bases). The CDR3 extends over 14 amino acids. Germline V CDR1 and CDR2: LNHDA, SQIVND (reference sequence). The V end was cut by 9 bases, the J end by 2 bases, with 16 bases between. The DNA for the CDR3 is TGTGCCAGCAGCATAGGGGGGGGCAACACTGAAGCTTTCTTT. Its translation: CASSIGGGNTEAFF. Combining the CDR3 with reference TRBV19 and TRBJ1-1 gives the whole variable domain DGGITQSPKYLFRKEGQNVTLSCEQNLNHDAMYWYRQDPGQGLRLIYYSQIVNDFQKGDIAEGYSVSREKKESFPLTVTSAQKNPTAFYLCASSIGGGNTEAFFGQGTRLTVV.

The chain employs TRBV27 and TRBJ1-5, with TRBD1 matching 8 bases. The CDR3 loop spans 15 amino acids. V dropped 6 bases and J dropped 4; count of bases not matched to a gene: 8. Germline V gives CDR1 MNHEY, CDR2 SMNVEV (reference sequence). The CDR3 coding sequence is TGTGCCAGCAGCCCCGGACAGGGACCTAATCAGCCCCAGCATTTT. Encoded protein: CASSPGQGPNQPQHF.

This clonotype has ten or more counts. The J gene is TRBJ2-1, the V gene TRBV11-2, with 10 bases fitting TRBD2. V was clipped by 5 bases and J by 1 base; unmatched bases: 8. The CDR3 runs 17 residues. From germline, CDR1 is SGHAT and CDR2 FQNNGV. CDR3 DNA sequence: TGTGCCAGCAGCCCTGGACTAGCGGCCTCTTCCTACAATGAGCAGTTCTTC. Its protein product is CASSPGLAASSYNEQFF.

This clonotype has only a few counts. The V gene is TRBV7-9, the J gene TRBJ2-3, with D tentatively TRBD2 (7 bases). V dropped 7 bases and J dropped 5 bases, with 19 bases sitting between them. CDR1 is SEHNR, CDR2 FQNEAQ, per germline (reference sequence). There are 15 residues in the CDR3. The CDR3 sequence is CASKGGGGPEDTQYF. The CDR3 DNA follows: TGTGCCAGCAAGGGGGGGGGAGGGCCCGAAGATACGCAGTATTTT.

For this clonotype: This could be a read error, since a much larger clone is one nucleotide away. The chain joins TRBV10-3 to TRBJ2-3; perhaps TRBD2 as D (5 bases). The CDR3 consists of 15 residues. The germline V gene has CDR1 ENHRY and CDR2 SYGVKD. The DNA of the CDR3 is TGTGCCACCAGTGCGGGCGGACCTAGCACAGATACGCAGTATTTT. Translating it yields CATSAGGPSTDTQYF.

Many counts were recorded for this clonotype. The V call is TRBV12-3 or TRBV12-4, the J call TRBJ1-1; possible D gene TRBD1, 6 bases. The length of the CDR3 is 16 residues. Trimming shortened V by 2 bases and J by 3 bases, and 16 bases separated the two germline ends. This chain's CDR3 is CASSLRAGAGDTEAFF. The CDR3 DNA follows: TGTGCCAGCAGTTTAAGGGCAGGGGCTGGGGACACTGAAGCTTTCTTT.

This clonotype has a handful of counts. This chain connects TRBV5-1 to TRBJ2-7; a weak D match, TRBD2 (7 bases). The CDR3 spans 17 residues. V was cut by 0 bases and J by 2 bases, with 18 bases left in between. Germline V gives CDR1 SGHRS, CDR2 YFSETQ. The CDR3 protein is CASSLAGGRGAPYEQYF. CDR3 DNA: TGCGCCAGCAGCTTGGCCGGTGGCCGGGGGGCGCCCTACGAGCAGTACTTC.

At least ten counts were recorded for this clonotype. The chain uses TRBV28 and TRBJ2-5; 10 bases match TRBD2. V shed 4 bases, J shed 6 bases, and the junction held 5 bases outside the gene matches. This CDR3 is 14 amino acids long. The V gene's germline CDR1 is MDHEN and CDR2 SYDVKM. The CDR3 bases are TGTGCCAGCAGTTCAGCGGGAGGGCGCAAGACCCAGTACTTC. Translated, it gives CASSSAGGRKTQYF. Looking up the rest from reference TRBV28 and TRBJ2-5 gives the full variable domain: DVKVTQSSRYLVKRTGEKVFLECVQDMDHENMFWYRQDPGLGLRLIYFSYDVKMKEKGDIPEGYSVSREKKERFSLILESASTNQTSMYLCASSSAGGRKTQYFGPGTRLLVL.

This clonotype was seen repeatedly, ten times or more. V and J are TRBV3-1 and TRBJ2-5, with 7 bases lining up with TRBD1. This CDR3 region has 14 residues. The germline gives CDR1 LGHDT, CDR2 YNNKEL (reference sequence). J gave up 5 bases and V 4 bases, and 7 bases lay outside the gene matches. CDR3 bases: TGTGCCAGCAGCCCAACGGACAGGTGGGAGACCCAGTACTTC. It translates to CASSPTDRWETQYF.

This clonotype was found many times. V usage is TRBV12-3 or TRBV12-4 and J usage is TRBJ1-2; D gene uncertain. This CDR3 comprises 16 residues. Trimming left V 2 bases short and J 4 bases short, with 17 bases between. The CDR3 DNA sequence: TGTGCCAGCAGTTTAACAGTTTCGGGTTCAGGCTATGGCTACACCTTC. This gives the protein CASSLTVSGSGYGYTF.